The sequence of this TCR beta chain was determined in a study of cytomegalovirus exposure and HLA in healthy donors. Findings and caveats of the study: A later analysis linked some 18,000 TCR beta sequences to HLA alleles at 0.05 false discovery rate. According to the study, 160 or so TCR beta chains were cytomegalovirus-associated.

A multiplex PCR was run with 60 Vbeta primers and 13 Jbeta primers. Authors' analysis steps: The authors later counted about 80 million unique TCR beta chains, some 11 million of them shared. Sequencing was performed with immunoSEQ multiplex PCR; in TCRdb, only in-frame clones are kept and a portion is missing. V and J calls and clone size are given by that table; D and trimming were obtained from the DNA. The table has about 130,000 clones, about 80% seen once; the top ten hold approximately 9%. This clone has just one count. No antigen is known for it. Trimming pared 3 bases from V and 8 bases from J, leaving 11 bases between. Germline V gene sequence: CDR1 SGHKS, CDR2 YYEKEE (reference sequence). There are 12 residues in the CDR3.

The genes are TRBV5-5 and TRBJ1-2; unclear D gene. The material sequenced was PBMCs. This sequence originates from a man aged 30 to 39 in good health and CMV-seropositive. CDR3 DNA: TGTGCCAGCAGCTATGACTCTAGCGGCTACACCTTC. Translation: CASSYDSSGYTF.